This T cell receptor beta chain was profiled in a study of radiation and T cells in renal cell carcinoma. Findings and limits, study-wide: From baseline, blood top tumor clonotypes peaked at 2 weeks post-radiation. Without pretreatment biopsies, baseline tumor clonotype presence was undetermined.

Specified time point: blood 4 weeks post-SBRT, at nephrectomy. Treatment reported: 15 Gy SBRT to primary tumor, nephrectomy 4 weeks later. Blood was sampled at baseline, 2 weeks and 4 weeks after SBRT. Profiling relied on immunoSEQ multiplex PCR, and the TCRdb table lists in-frame clones only, not all of them. The data show fewer than 200,000 clones, around 89% seen once. Notes on this clone: Its antigen is not known.

Germline CDR1 is SGHTA and CDR2 is FQGNSA. The CDR3 is made up of 15 amino acids. V trimming: 7 bases; J trimming: 0 bases; junction bases outside the gene matches: 5. This TCR was recovered from a woman between 45 and 65 years old with renal cell carcinoma. The source was blood, collected from a patient whose treatment included radiotherapy and nephrectomy. The chain couples TRBV7-2 to TRBJ2-2; 7 nucleotides match TRBD2. The CDR3 DNA reads as TGTGCCAGCACCCCCCGGGGGGCGAACACCGGGGAGCTGTTTTTT. It is translated as CASTPRGANTGELFF. Full variable domain (rest looked up from reference TRBV7-2 and TRBJ2-2): GAGVSQSPSNKVTEKGKDVELRCDPISGHTALYWYRQSLGQGLEFLIYFQGNSAPDKSGLPSDRFSAERTGGSVSTLTIQRTQQEDSAVYLCASTPRGANTGELFFGEGSRLTVL.